Below, one TCR beta chain is given with its context. This sample is drawn from a study of blood T cell repertoires in COVID-19. Across the study: Acute-phase and convalescent COVID-19 samples originated in the United States, Italy and Spain.

Germline V lookup: CDR1 SNHLY, CDR2 FYNNEI. CDR3 length: 10 residues. Sequencing was performed with immunoSEQ multiplex PCR; in TCRdb, only in-frame clones are kept and a portion is missing. Of fewer than 400,000 clones in the sample, about 88% are singletons; the top ten hold 3%. This TCR derives from a human donor in a cohort sampled during active COVID-19. This chain uses TRBV2 with TRBJ1-5, with 7 nucleotides matching TRBD1. The specimen sequenced was peripheral blood. The CDR3 bases are TGTTGGGACAGTCATCAGCCCCAGCATTTT. It codes for CWDSHQPQHF. The full variable domain, in which reference TRBV2 and TRBJ1-5 provide the parts outside the CDR3, is EPEVTQTPSHQVTQMGQEVILRCVPISNHLYFYWYRQILGQKVEFLVSFYNNEISEKSEIFDDQFSVERPDGSNFTLKIRSTKLEDSAMYFCWDSHQPQHFGDGTRLSIL.